The clone carrying this T cell receptor beta chain was seen a handful of times. Its target is not known. This record belongs to a study of beta chain features in type 1 diabetes. Overall study findings and caveats: An over-representation of cells with high TCR expression could result from cDNA sequencing. The study found fewer insertions and more deletions at VDJ junctions in type 1 diabetes patients. Type 1 diabetes patients showed a moderate but significant shortening of TCRB CDR3s in all four CD4+ subsets.

Purities over 95% were achieved in all sorted populations. Reverse transcription of all isolated RNA meant that expressed TCRB transcripts were sequenced. TCRdb's table, derived via immunoSEQ multiplex PCR, lists solely in-frame clones and lacks some. The sample has more than 300,000 clones, roughly 8.8% seen once; the top ten hold roughly 1%. Germline assignment: CDR1 SGHAT and CDR2 FQNNGV. The V end lost 3 bases, the J end lost 3 bases, and 8 bases lay between the germline ends. The CDR3 runs 13 residues. Material: central memory CD4+ T cells from blood. The TCR was taken from a man aged 25-45 years with type 1 diabetes. The chain recombines TRBV11-2 with TRBJ2-5, with D maybe TRBD2 (5 bases). CDR3 nucleotides: TGTGCCAGCAGCTTCACGGGAAAAGAGACCCAGTACTTC. Its translation: CASSFTGKETQYF.